A single TCR beta chain is shown here with its context. Antigen unknown. This sample was taken from a study of T cells expressing NK-cell markers. As for the study in general: It was sorted CD3+CD56+NKG2C+, CD3+CD56+NKG2C- and CD3+CD56-NKG2C+ T cells that supplied the TCR beta repertoires. Seven sequenced donors out of eight were HCMV-seropositive, one seronegative.

The study's findings and limits: Dominant NKG2C+ clonotypes accounted for about 1.0-8% of CD8+ T cells in more than 5 donors.

cDNA encoding TCR beta was synthesized via 5'RACE template switching incorporating UMIs. TCRdb reprocessed the 5' RACE reads; each CDR3 protein has one entry and no DNA is given. The sample table includes 500,000 to 700,000 distinct CDR3 sequences. Germline loops: CDR1 SGHDN, CDR2 FVKESK. The CDR3 consists of 13 residues. This clonotype was sampled from a man younger than 35 in good health. Sequenced input: blood T cells: a sorted CD56 or NKG2C T cell subset, CD4+ or CD8+ T cells, or bulk PBMC T cells (not recorded which). The chain uses TRBV14 and TRBJ2-5. CDR3 loop: CASRGQNQETQYF.